Below, 16 T cell receptor beta chains from the same sample are listed, as sequenced in a study of OX40 agonist ivuxolimab in advanced cancers. Libraries were made using the immunoSEQ multiplex PCR assay. In TCRdb, the immuneACCESS table is reduced to in-frame sequences with V and J assigned. These tables do not hold every clone; where another copy was compared, an unresolved V gene accounts for under half, and the others remain unexplained. The sample table shows fewer than 25,000 clones, and 70% to 90% are seen once. The ten largest make up roughly 23% of the sample. The sequencing here drew on CD4+ or CD8+ T cells sorted from blood, taken in a trial of the OX40 agonist ivuxolimab. The receptors originated from an adult with an advanced solid tumor such as melanoma, head and neck, liver or kidney cancer.

The V gene is TRBV5-6, the J gene TRBJ1-2; perhaps TRBD1 as D (6 bases). V was cut by 0 bases and J by 4 bases, with 7 bases left in between. Germline V gene lookup returns CDR1 SGHDT and CDR2 YYEEEE. This CDR3 is built from 13 residues. The CDR3 region has the DNA TGTGCCAGCAGCTTGGGCAGGGGCTATGGCTACACCTTC. Translated, it gives CASSLGRGYGYTF.

This chain connects TRBV27 to TRBJ2-1; 9 nucleotides match TRBD1. This CDR3 contains 14 residues. V was clipped by 2 bases and J by 4 bases; unmatched bases: 0. Germline CDR1 reads MNHEY; CDR2 reads SMNVEV (reference sequence). The chain's CDR3 is CASSLGTGYNEQFF. Written as DNA, the CDR3 is TGTGCCAGCAGTTTAGGGACAGGGTACAATGAGCAGTTCTTC.

In its sample, this clone was seen once. The DNA of the CDR3 is TGTGCCAGCAGCTATGAGACAGTTACCTATGGCTACACCTTC. Translation gives CASSYETVTYGYTF. The chain recombines TRBV11-2 with TRBJ1-2; D is perhaps TRBD1 (5 bases). The CDR3 is 14 residues long. CDR1 and CDR2 from the germline V gene are SGHAT and FQNNGV. V gave up 4 bases and J gave up 4 bases, with 13 bases separating them.

The V call is TRBV10-1, the J call TRBJ2-1, with TRBD2 identical over 8 bases. Losses at the gene ends were 4 bases for V and 6 bases for J; bases not matched to a gene: 5. Germline CDR1 is WNHNN and CDR2 is SYGVQD (reference sequence). There are 14 residues in the CDR3. CDR3 loop: CASSGSGMGNEQFF. CDR3 bases: TGCGCCAGCAGTGGTAGCGGGATGGGCAATGAGCAGTTCTTC.

In this sample, this clone turned up a few times. V is TRBV19 and J is TRBJ2-2, with a possible D match to TRBD1 (5 bases). Trimming stripped 3 bases from V and 1 base from J, with 6 bases between. The CDR3 totals 14 residues. The germline CDR1 and CDR2 sequences are LNHDA and SQIVND (reference sequence). The CDR3 loop reads CASSIGQNTGELFF. The CDR3 DNA reads as TGTGCCAGTAGTATTGGACAGAACACCGGGGAGCTGTTTTTT.

The chain joins TRBV7-9 to TRBJ2-1; D gene ambiguous. The CDR3 covers 16 residues. Trimming removed 3 bases at V and 0 bases at J, with 12 bases between. The V gene's germline CDR1 is SEHNR and CDR2 FQNEAQ (reference sequence). The CDR3 reads CASSLVGRSSYNEQFF. The CDR3 bases are TGTGCCAGCAGCTTGGTGGGCCGAAGCTCCTACAATGAGCAGTTCTTC.

The chain is built from TRBV7-6 and TRBJ2-7; possible D gene TRBD2, 6 bases. There are 13 residues in the CDR3. V was trimmed by 1 base and J by 5 bases, leaving 9 bases between them. The germline gives CDR1 SGHVS, CDR2 FNYEAQ. The DNA of the CDR3 is TGTGCCAGCAGCTTAGTCGGGAGCGACGAGCAGTACTTC. This gives the protein CASSLVGSDEQYF.

The chain carries TRBV9 and TRBJ2-2; 14 bases are shared with TRBD2. From germline, CDR1 is SGDLS and CDR2 YYNGEE. The CDR3 spans 19 residues. V shed 4 bases, J shed 3 bases, and the junction held 11 bases outside the gene matches. The DNA for the CDR3 is TGTGCCAGCAGCCCTCGCCAGGGACTAGCGGGAGTGTACACCGGGGAGCTGTTTTTT. As protein: CASSPRQGLAGVYTGELFF. Variable domain in full (rest from reference TRBV9 and TRBJ2-2): DSGVTQTPKHLITATGQRVTLRCSPRSGDLSVYWYQQSLDQGLQFLIQYYNGEERAKGNILERFSAQQFPDLHSELNLSSLELGDSALYFCASSPRQGLAGVYTGELFFGEGSRLTVL.

This clone showed up just a few times. The chain is built from TRBV6-4 and TRBJ2-3; 8 bases are shared with TRBD1. This CDR3 has 14 amino acids. Germline V CDR1 and CDR2: MRHNA, SNTAGT. V was clipped by 6 bases and J by 0 bases; unmatched bases: 2. CDR3 amino acids: CASSDRGSTDTQYF. The DNA of the CDR3 is TGTGCCAGCAGCGACAGGGGAAGCACAGATACGCAGTATTTT.

V is TRBV27 and J is TRBJ2-3; D not resolved. The germline V gene has CDR1 MNHEY and CDR2 SMNVEV (reference sequence). CDR3 length: 15 residues. Trimming stripped 2 bases from V and 0 bases from J, with 9 bases between. The CDR3 loop is CASSLGSASTDTQYF. The CDR3 DNA sequence: TGTGCCAGCAGTTTAGGGTCAGCTAGCACAGATACGCAGTATTTT.

V usage is TRBV6-5 and J usage is TRBJ1-1, with D hard to call. V was pared by 8 bases and J by 1 base, with 8 bases between. This CDR3 is built from 12 residues. The germline V gene encodes CDR1 MNHEY and CDR2 SVGAGI. The CDR3 DNA is TGTGCCAGCTGCGAAGGGAACACTGAAGCTTTCTTT. This sequence encodes CASCEGNTEAFF.

The V and J genes are TRBV5-5 and TRBJ2-1; 11 bases align to TRBD2. Trimming at V came to 5 bases and at J to 4 bases, leaving 5 bases not matched to a gene. This CDR3 region has 15 residues. Germline V CDR1 and CDR2: SGHKS, YYEKEE (reference sequence). CDR3 in DNA: TGTGCCAGCAGTTCCGGGACTAGCGGTTACAATGAGCAGTTCTTC. It translates to CASSSGTSGYNEQFF.

The gene calls are TRBV5-1 and TRBJ2-1; no definite D call. Germline CDR1 is SGHRS and CDR2 is YFSETQ. Trimming took off 2 bases at V and 0 bases at J, with 12 bases between the two ends. The CDR3 totals 16 residues. The CDR3 coding sequence is TGCGCCAGCAGCTTTAACCAACAAGACTCCTACAATGAGCAGTTCTTC. It codes for CASSFNQQDSYNEQFF.

This clone was counted once. The chain carries TRBV7-3 and TRBJ2-1; D not resolved. Trimming shortened V by 2 bases and J by 0 bases, and 8 bases separated the two germline ends. This CDR3 comprises 15 residues. Germline V gene lookup returns CDR1 SGHTA and CDR2 FQGTGA. CDR3 bases: TGTGCCAGCAGCTTAGATTCTAGCTCCTACAATGAGCAGTTCTTC. Translation: CASSLDSSSYNEQFF.

This chain joins TRBV28 and TRBJ2-7; TRBD1 might be the D (5 bases). The CDR3 is made up of 13 amino acids. Per the germline V gene, CDR1 is MDHEN and CDR2 is SYDVKM. V lost 4 bases, J lost 3 bases, and 10 bases lay in between. The CDR3 loop reads CASSSDRRYEQYF. The DNA for the CDR3 is TGTGCCAGCAGTTCTGACAGACGCTACGAGCAGTACTTC.

The chain carries TRBV6-7 and TRBJ1-1; D is uncertain. TRBV6-7 is flagged as an ORF with uncertain function. This CDR3 is 15 amino acids long. The V end lost 3 bases, the J end lost 2 bases, and 13 bases lay between the germline ends. In DNA, the CDR3 is TGTGCCAGCAGTTATTGTAGGTACAGCAACACTGAAGCTTTCTTT. This gives the protein CASSYCRYSNTEAFF.